The next 23 T cell receptor beta chains were all read from a single sample in a study of blood T cell repertoires in COVID-19. Produced via immunoSEQ multiplex PCR; TCRdb's table is partial and in-frame only. The sample lists some 120,000 clones, over 85% seen once, with around 3.6% in the top ten. Sequenced sample: peripheral blood. The receptors here all came from a man aged 50-60 years with active COVID-19.

V usage is TRBV6-6 and J usage is TRBJ1-5, with D perhaps matching TRBD1 (5 bases). The CDR3 is made up of 14 amino acids. V gave up 6 bases and J gave up 2 bases, with 11 bases separating them. Germline values: CDR1 MNHNY, CDR2 SVGAGI (reference sequence). The CDR3 coding sequence is TGTGCCAGCAGCCCCCAGACAGGCAATCAGCCCCAGCATTTT. Protein product: CASSPQTGNQPQHF.

The chain links TRBV6-2 or TRBV6-3 to TRBJ1-5, with no clear D. The CDR3 loop spans 12 amino acids. Deletions cut 0 bases from V and 10 bases from J, with 7 bases between. The germline gives CDR1 MNHEY, CDR2 SVGEGT. In DNA, the CDR3 is TGTGCCAGCAGTTACTCCGTTGTCCCCCAGCATTTT. It codes for CASSYSVVPQHF.

This clone was observed a few times. V is TRBV29-1 and J is TRBJ1-1, with D perhaps TRBD1 (5 bases). The CDR3 runs 10 residues. Trimming took 4 bases from V and 10 from J, leaving 10 bases between them. Germline assignment: CDR1 SQVTM and CDR2 ANQGSEA. The CDR3 loop is CSVGQGGAFF. CDR3 nucleotide sequence: TGCAGCGTTGGGCAGGGAGGAGCTTTCTTT.

The J gene is TRBJ1-6, the V gene TRBV6-6, with TRBD1 identical over 10 bases. Trimming cost V 6 bases and J 9 bases; bases outside gene matches: 8. CDR1 and CDR2 (germline): MNHNY, SVGAGI (reference sequence). This CDR3 region has 15 residues. CDR3 sequence reads: CASSSRGQGGSPLHF. In nucleotides, the CDR3 is TGTGCCAGCAGCTCTCGCGGACAGGGGGGTTCACCCCTCCACTTT.

The gene calls are TRBV15 and TRBJ2-1; 9 nucleotides align to TRBD1. The CDR3 length is 15 residues. The trim removed 1 base at V and 7 bases at J, leaving 5 bases unmatched. Germline values: CDR1 LNHNV, CDR2 YYDKDF (reference sequence). The CDR3 spells CATSRGKGQGNEQFF. The CDR3 nucleotides read TGTGCCACCAGCAGAGGTAAAGGACAGGGGAATGAGCAGTTCTTC.

The CDR3 DNA reads as TGTGCCAGCACCCGGGACAGCTATGGCTACACCTTC. This codes for CASTRDSYGYTF. This sequence joins TRBV2 and TRBJ1-2, with 7 bases identical to TRBD1. This CDR3 spans 12 amino acids. Trimming cost V 7 bases and J 4 bases; bases outside gene matches: 3. Germline assignment: CDR1 SNHLY and CDR2 FYNNEI.

This chain connects TRBV9 to TRBJ1-1, with 8 bases aligning to TRBD1. The CDR3 covers 16 residues. Germline V gives CDR1 SGDLS, CDR2 YYNGEE. The trim removed 4 bases at V and 0 bases at J, leaving 8 bases unmatched. CDR3 nucleotides: TGTGCCAGCAGCCAGAACTTGGGACAGGTGAACACTGAAGCTTTCTTT. Its translation is CASSQNLGQVNTEAFF. The full variable domain, rest sourced from reference TRBV9 and TRBJ1-1, is DSGVTQTPKHLITATGQRVTLRCSPRSGDLSVYWYQQSLDQGLQFLIQYYNGEERAKGNILERFSAQQFPDLHSELNLSSLELGDSALYFCASSQNLGQVNTEAFFGQGTRLTVV.

This chain connects TRBV6-1 to TRBJ1-3, with D hard to call. Germline V gene data show CDR1 as MNHNS and CDR2 as SASEGT. The CDR3 has 14 amino acids. V shed 2 bases and J shed 0 bases, with 5 bases lying between them. CDR3 coding DNA: TGTGCCAGCAGTGAATCTATCTCTGGAAACACCATATATTTT. Its translation: CASSESISGNTIYF.

The rearrangement links TRBV18 to TRBJ1-2; D unclear. The V and J ends lost 3 bases and 8 bases respectively, with 13 bases between them. The CDR3 runs to 13 residues. The germline V gene has CDR1 KGHSH and CDR2 LQKENI. CDR3 nucleotides: TGTGCCAGCTCACCCCTACCGGGAGACGGCTACACCTTC. Its translation: CASSPLPGDGYTF.

V usage is TRBV5-5 and J usage is TRBJ2-3; a weak D match, TRBD1 (6 bases). CDR3 length: 14 amino acids. Per the germline V gene, CDR1 is SGHKS and CDR2 is YYEKEE (reference sequence). V dropped 2 bases and J dropped 5 bases, with 12 bases sitting between them. CDR3 sequence: CASSLDRFLDTQYF. CDR3 sequence (DNA): TGTGCCAGCAGCTTAGACAGGTTTTTAGATACGCAGTATTTT. Full variable domain (outside the CDR3, taken from reference TRBV5-5 and TRBJ2-3): DAGVTQSPTHLIKTRGQQVTLRCSPISGHKSVSWYQQVLGQGPQFIFQYYEKEERGRGNFPDRFSARQFPNYSSELNVNALLLGDSALYLCASSLDRFLDTQYFGPGTRLTVL.

This sequence joins TRBV5-8 and TRBJ1-4, with 7 bases that match TRBD1. V was clipped by 1 base and J by 0 bases; unmatched bases: 3. CDR1 is SGHTS, CDR2 YDEGEE, per germline. CDR3 length equals 16 residues. In DNA, the CDR3 is TGTGCCAGCAGCTTGAGGGGGACAGCAACTAATGAAAAACTGTTTTTT. It specifies CASSLRGTATNEKLFF.

The rearrangement joins TRBV11-3 to TRBJ1-6; D unclear. The germline gives CDR1 SGHNT, CDR2 YENEEA. CDR3 length equals 12 residues. V gave up 0 bases and J gave up 10 bases, with 4 bases separating them. CDR3 protein: CASSLEGSPLHF. The CDR3, as DNA: TGTGCCAGCAGCTTAGAGGGCTCACCCCTCCACTTT.

V and J are TRBV5-4 and TRBJ2-3; 12 nucleotides line up with TRBD2. The J segment lost 5 bases and the V segment lost 5 bases, leaving 6 bases of the junction unmatched. In germline, CDR1 is SGHNT, CDR2 YYREEE (reference sequence). This CDR3 is 15 amino acids long. CDR3 sequence: CASSSGLAGQDTQYF. In DNA, the CDR3 is TGTGCCAGCAGTTCTGGACTAGCGGGACAAGATACGCAGTATTTT.

The rearrangement links TRBV10-3 to TRBJ1-5; no firm D call. Trimming took 4 bases from V and 0 from J, leaving 10 bases between them. Germline assignment: CDR1 ENHRY and CDR2 SYGVKD. This CDR3 contains 15 residues. The DNA for the CDR3 is TGTGCCATCAGTGCTGGCGGCAATAGCAATCAGCCCCAGCATTTT. Encoded protein: CAISAGGNSNQPQHF.

CDR3 protein: CATSEQGMGTGELFF. In DNA form, the CDR3 reads TGTGCCACCAGTGAGCAGGGGATGGGCACCGGGGAGCTGTTTTTT. The chain recombines TRBV24-1 with TRBJ2-2; TRBD1 is a possible D gene (6 bases). The CDR3 length is 15 residues. V was cut by 4 bases and J by 4 bases, with 12 bases left in between. Germline loops: CDR1 KGHDR, CDR2 SFDVKD.

This clone was recorded once. The chain links TRBV7-8 to TRBJ1-3; TRBD1 is a possible D gene (6 bases). The germline V gene has CDR1 SGHVS and CDR2 FQNEAQ. The CDR3 runs to 17 residues. Trimming took 5 bases from V and 0 from J, leaving 17 bases between them. In DNA form, the CDR3 reads TGTGCCAGCAGCAAATCCGGGACACGAGTCTCTGGAAACACCATATATTTT. Protein sequence: CASSKSGTRVSGNTIYF.

This rearrangement joins TRBV5-5 to TRBJ2-6; TRBD1 is a possible D gene (6 bases). V was pared by 1 base and J by 2 bases, with 22 bases between. CDR1 SGHKS and CDR2 YYEKEE come from the germline V gene (reference sequence). The CDR3 totals 20 residues. CDR3 amino acids: CASSLNVWGQAFAGANVLTF. DNA of the CDR3: TGTGCCAGCAGCTTGAATGTTTGGGGACAAGCCTTCGCTGGGGCCAACGTCCTGACTTTC.

This rearrangement joins TRBV25-1 to TRBJ1-1; 8 nucleotides align to TRBD1. CDR1 and CDR2 from the germline V gene are MGHDK and SYGVNS. With 6 bases clipped from V and 6 bases from J, the junction kept 9 bases outside the gene matches. The CDR3 contains 14 residues. In nucleotides, the CDR3 is TGTGCCAGCAGGTCGCAGGGGGCTGGTGCTGAAGCTTTCTTT. This gives the protein CASRSQGAGAEAFF.

The chain carries TRBV7-2 and TRBJ2-2, with 11 nucleotides matching TRBD2. The V gene's germline CDR1 is SGHTA and CDR2 FQGNSA. The CDR3 sequence is 15 residues long. V shed 1 base and J 5 bases; nucleotides not matched to a gene: 0. The CDR3 loop reads CASSLGLAGTGELFF. DNA of the CDR3: TGTGCCAGCAGCTTAGGACTAGCGGGGACCGGGGAGCTGTTTTTT.

V is TRBV7-2 and J is TRBJ2-1; a weak D match, TRBD1 (6 bases). The V and J ends lost 5 bases and 4 bases respectively, with 15 bases between them. The CDR3 contains 15 residues. Germline CDR1 and CDR2: SGHTA and FQGNSA. The CDR3 protein is CASSRGQGSYNEQFF. CDR3 in DNA: TGTGCCAGCAGCCGGGGCCAGGGGTCGTACAATGAGCAGTTCTTC.

The chain uses TRBV6-2 or TRBV6-3 and TRBJ2-1, with a weak D call TRBD1 (5 bases). The CDR3 is 15 residues long. V gave up 2 bases and J gave up 7 bases, with 15 bases separating them. The germline V gene has CDR1 MNHEY and CDR2 SVGEGT. For the CDR3, the DNA is TGTGCCAGCAGTTACCCCCAGGGCCGGGCAAATGAGCAGTTCTTC. Translating gives CASSYPQGRANEQFF.

The sample holds one count of this clone. This rearrangement joins TRBV5-1 to TRBJ2-3, with TRBD1 matching 7 bases. The CDR3 contains 15 residues. The V gene's germline CDR1 is SGHRS and CDR2 YFSETQ. V was pared by 4 bases and J by 3 bases, with 8 bases of the junction left unmatched. The CDR3 sequence: CASSLLQGKTDTQYF. The CDR3 DNA is TGCGCCAGCAGCCTGTTACAGGGGAAAACAGATACGCAGTATTTT. The full variable domain, with the rest looked up from reference TRBV5-1 and TRBJ2-3, is KAGVTQTPRYLIKTRGQQVTLSCSPISGHRSVSWYQQTPGQGLQFLFEYFSETQRNKGNFPGRFSGRQFSNSRSEMNVSTLELGDSALYLCASSLLQGKTDTQYFGPGTRLTVL.

V gene TRBV5-1 combines with J gene TRBJ2-7, with 7 positions matching TRBD2. Trimming took 0 bases from V and 3 from J; bases not matched to a gene: 9. Germline CDR1 is SGHRS and CDR2 is YFSETQ. The CDR3 loop spans 16 amino acids. The CDR3 protein is CASSLAGAGVGYEQYF. CDR3 DNA sequence: TGCGCCAGCAGCTTGGCCGGGGCGGGGGTCGGCTACGAGCAGTACTTC.